The sequence of this T cell receptor (beta chain) was determined in a study of radiotherapy plus CTLA-4 blockade in lung cancer. Only in-frame clones appear in the TCRdb table, and some are missing; sequencing was by immunoSEQ multiplex PCR. The sample gives tens of thousands of clones, 60% to 80% of which show up once; over 2% is in the top ten. The clonotype was recovered from a human donor with non-small cell lung cancer whose response to radiotherapy plus ipilimumab could not be evaluated. Sequenced here: peripheral blood, sampled from a patient treated with radiotherapy plus ipilimumab.

The CDR3 coding sequence is TGTGCCAGCAGCCCCTGGGACAGGGGGCTTCAGGGCTACACCTTC. Its translation: CASSPWDRGLQGYTF. The chain couples TRBV11-2 to TRBJ1-2; 12 positions agree with TRBD1. Germline V CDR1 and CDR2: SGHAT, FQNNGV. Unmatched junction bases numbered 9, after V lost 5 bases and J lost 8 bases. The CDR3 loop spans 15 amino acids.